These 26 T cell receptor beta chains share one sample of origin, sequenced in a study of T-cell memory formation after mild COVID-19. TCRdb recomputed calls from the 5' RACE reads with MiXCR, one row per CDR3 protein. The sample consists of 200,000 or so distinct CDR3 sequences, 15% to 20% of them appearing once. The sequencing input was PBMCs or a T cell subset sorted from them (not recorded which). Receptors originate from an adult woman who had mild COVID-19 (a few samples of this study predate the infection). Cell type and time point are not known.

This clonotype has just a few counts. V gene TRBV7-8 combines with J gene TRBJ2-7, with D maybe TRBD2 (6 bases). Germline V CDR1 and CDR2: SGHVS, FQNEAQ. Trimming shortened V by 0 bases and J by 12 bases, and 15 bases separated the two germline ends. This CDR3 comprises 13 residues. CDR3 sequence reads: CASSLAAGPNPYF. Here the CDR3 DNA reads TGTGCCAGCAGCTTAGCTGCGGGGCCGAACCCGTACTTC.

This clonotype has a single count. The chain carries TRBV19 and TRBJ2-3; 14 bases fit TRBD2. V lost 6 bases to trimming and J lost 4 bases; unmatched junction nucleotides: 6. The CDR3 contains 16 residues. The V gene's germline CDR1 is LNHDA and CDR2 SQIVND (reference sequence). The CDR3: CASRRLAGGQPDTQYF. The CDR3 DNA is TGTGCCAGTAGGAGACTAGCGGGAGGGCAGCCAGATACGCAGTATTTT. Based on the CDR3 plus reference TRBV19 and TRBJ2-3, the full variable domain is DGGITQSPKYLFRKEGQNVTLSCEQNLNHDAMYWYRQDPGQGLRLIYYSQIVNDFQKGDIAEGYSVSREKKESFPLTVTSAQKNPTAFYLCASRRLAGGQPDTQYFGPGTRLTVL.

The V and J genes are TRBV18 and TRBJ2-3, with D maybe TRBD1 (6 bases). The V gene lost 2 bases and the J gene lost 2 bases, with 17 bases spanning the gap. The CDR3 is 17 residues long. Germline V gene sequence: CDR1 KGHSH, CDR2 LQKENI. In DNA form, the CDR3 reads TGTGCCAGCTCACCAGAAAGTACAGGGCGAGCCACAGATACGCAGTATTTT. Translating gives CASSPESTGRATDTQYF.

The J gene is TRBJ2-7, the V gene TRBV5-1, with 8 nucleotides matching TRBD2. In germline, CDR1 is SGHRS, CDR2 YFSETQ. With 5 bases clipped from V and 7 bases from J, the junction kept 14 bases outside the gene matches. The CDR3 consists of 15 residues. The CDR3 protein is CASRIIAGSPGEQYF. The CDR3 DNA follows: TGCGCCAGCAGGATTATAGCGGGGAGCCCGGGGGAGCAGTACTTC.

This clonotype was seen a handful of times. The chain recombines TRBV3-1 with TRBJ2-7; possibly TRBD1 for D (6 bases). The V gene lost 1 base and the J gene lost 3 bases, with 16 bases spanning the gap. Germline V gives CDR1 LGHDT, CDR2 YNNKEL (reference sequence). The CDR3 has 16 residues. CDR3 DNA: TGTGCCAGCAGCCAAGGCTTCCGGGACACAAGCTACGAGCAGTACTTC. Its protein is CASSQGFRDTSYEQYF.

This clonotype appeared a few times. V and J are TRBV12-3 or TRBV12-4 and TRBJ2-1; D gene ambiguous. Trimming took off 1 base at V and 4 bases at J, with 5 bases between the two ends. The CDR3 extends over 13 amino acids. The CDR3 region has the DNA TGTGCCAGCAGTTTAGAGACTTACAATGAGCAGTTCTTC. Its translation: CASSLETYNEQFF.

The CDR3 protein is CASSQDPRVRETQYF. The CDR3 bases are TGCGCCAGCAGCCAAGATCCAAGGGTCAGAGAGACCCAGTACTTC. This rearrangement joins TRBV4-1 to TRBJ2-5; D is undetermined. V lost 0 bases and J 4 bases, leaving 12 bases between the germline ends. Per germline, CDR1 MGHRA and CDR2 YSYEKL. The length of the CDR3 is 15 residues.

This clonotype came up a few times. The DNA for the CDR3 is TGTGCCAGCAGTTATAAACAGGGAGACTTCTACACCTTC. Translating it yields CASSYKQGDFYTF. The genes are TRBV6-5 and TRBJ1-2; tentative D call: TRBD1 (6 bases). Germline CDR1 and CDR2: MNHEY and SVGAGI. This CDR3 has 13 amino acids. Trimming took off 3 bases at V and 10 bases at J, with 15 bases between the two ends.

The CDR3 reads CASSNPARAFF. CDR3 DNA sequence: TGTGCCAGCAGCAACCCGGCCAGAGCTTTCTTT. The chain joins TRBV7-9 to TRBJ1-1; D remains unclear. The CDR3 has 11 residues. V lost 5 bases, J lost 10 bases, and 11 bases lay in between. CDR1 is SEHNR, CDR2 FQNEAQ, per germline (reference sequence).

The chain has TRBV24-1 and TRBJ2-6; 8 bases are shared with TRBD1. CDR3 length: 12 residues. CDR1 and CDR2 from the germline V gene are KGHDR and SFDVKD. V dropped 9 bases and J dropped 9; count of bases not matched to a gene: 3. The DNA of the CDR3 is TGTGCCACCGGGGGACAGGACAACGTCCTGACTTTC. Its translation: CATGGQDNVLTF.

This clonotype was found many times. The chain couples TRBV7-9 to TRBJ2-3; 9 bases are a match to TRBD2. The CDR3 has 15 amino acids. V trimming: 7 bases; J trimming: 6 bases; junction bases outside the gene matches: 11. Germline-derived CDR1 and CDR2 are SEHNR and FQNEAQ (reference sequence). CDR3 sequence (DNA): TGTGCCAGCACCCCTTGGCGGGGGGGCTCGGATACGCAGTATTTT. As protein: CASTPWRGGSDTQYF.

J is TRBJ2-5 and V is TRBV29-1; D remains unclear. Trimming stripped 3 bases from V and 4 bases from J, with 9 bases between. The CDR3 sequence is 12 residues long. CDR1 SQVTM and CDR2 ANQGSEA come from the germline V gene. The CDR3 loop reads CSVDLVGETQYF. CDR3 nucleotides: TGCAGCGTTGACCTAGTAGGAGAGACCCAGTACTTC.

This clonotype was counted only a few times. This rearrangement joins TRBV20-1 to TRBJ2-1; 7 nucleotides agree with TRBD2. The CDR3 covers 15 residues. V trimming: 1 base; J trimming: 7 bases; junction bases outside the gene matches: 10. CDR1 is DFQATT, CDR2 SNEGSKA, per germline (reference sequence). The CDR3 coding sequence is TGCAGTGCTAGAGCGGGAGGCAAGCGGGATAATGAGCAGTTCTTC. Protein product: CSARAGGKRDNEQFF.

This rearrangement joins TRBV29-1 to TRBJ1-6, with 8 bases identical to TRBD1. Germline values: CDR1 SQVTM, CDR2 ANQGSEA. V gave up 6 bases and J gave up 5 bases; unmatched junction bases: 3. This CDR3 spans 13 amino acids. The CDR3 region is CSVSQGDNSPLHF. The CDR3 DNA follows: TGCAGCGTCTCACAGGGGGATAATTCACCCCTCCACTTT. The variable domain in full, completed from reference TRBV29-1 and TRBJ1-6, reads SAVISQKPSRDICQRGTSLTIQCQVDSQVTMMFWYRQQPGQSLTLIATANQGSEATYESGFVIDKFPISRPNLTFSTLTVSNMSPEDSSIYLCSVSQGDNSPLHFGNGTRLTVT.

V usage is TRBV18 and J usage is TRBJ2-1, with TRBD2 identical over 10 bases. V was clipped by 0 bases and J by 10 bases; unmatched bases: 9. Germline V lookup: CDR1 KGHSH, CDR2 LQKENI. The CDR3 runs to 16 residues. The CDR3 nucleotides read TGTGCCAGCTCACCACCGGGACTAGCGAACCCAAGCGAGCAGTTCTTC. It codes for CASSPPGLANPSEQFF.

This clonotype was counted between two and nine times. At one of its ends the junction is not consistent with the germline gene, which may arise from a read error. This rearrangement joins TRBV7-7 to TRBJ2-5; no clear D. Germline values: CDR1 SSHAT, CDR2 FNYEAQ (reference sequence). CDR3 size: 15 residues. CDR3: CASSLGRDYQETQYF. The CDR3 bases are TGTGCTAGCAGCTTAGGTAGAGACTACCAAGAGACCCAGTACTTC.

This clonotype was detected many times. The gene calls are TRBV5-1 and TRBJ1-1; D gene uncertain. CDR3 length: 16 residues. V was trimmed by 1 base and J by 1 base, leaving 14 bases between them. Germline V gives CDR1 SGHRS, CDR2 YFSETQ. The CDR3: CASSLTPRERNTEAFF. DNA for the CDR3: TGCGCCAGCAGCTTGACCCCACGAGAGCGGAACACTGAAGCTTTCTTT.

The V and J genes are TRBV29-1 and TRBJ1-5, with no clear D. The germline V gene has CDR1 SQVTM and CDR2 ANQGSEA. The CDR3 consists of 10 residues. V was trimmed by 7 bases and J by 7 bases, leaving 8 bases between them. The CDR3 nucleotides are TGCAGCGCGTCTGAGCAGCCCCAGCATTTT. Its protein is CSASEQPQHF.

This clonotype was recorded a few times. The V call is TRBV3-1, the J call TRBJ1-6; D perhaps matches TRBD1 (5 bases). The CDR3 loop spans 13 amino acids. Trimming left V 6 bases short and J 10 bases short, with 13 bases between. Germline values: CDR1 LGHDT, CDR2 YNNKEL (reference sequence). The chain's CDR3 is CASRLTGGSPLHF. In DNA, the CDR3 is TGTGCCAGCAGGCTGACGGGGGGGTCACCCCTCCACTTT.

This clonotype has ten or more counts. The rearrangement links TRBV15 to TRBJ2-1; the match to TRBD2 covers 7 bases. With 1 base clipped from V and 9 bases from J, the junction kept 12 bases outside the gene matches. CDR3 length equals 16 residues. CDR1 and CDR2 (germline): LNHNV, YYDKDF (reference sequence). CDR3 amino acids: CATSRVSGTTPREQFF. As DNA, the CDR3 is TGTGCCACCAGCAGAGTTTCCGGGACTACCCCACGTGAGCAGTTCTTC.

V usage is TRBV20-1 and J usage is TRBJ2-7; TRBD1 matches at 8 bases. Germline assignment: CDR1 DFQATT and CDR2 SNEGSKA (reference sequence). CDR3 length: 15 residues. The V gene end was trimmed by 4 bases and the J gene end by 0 bases; junction bases not matched to a gene: 8. The CDR3 coding sequence is TGCAGTGCTACTCTTGGGGACAGGAGCTCCTACGAGCAGTACTTC. It translates to CSATLGDRSSYEQYF.

V gene TRBV6-5 combines with J gene TRBJ1-2; TRBD1 is a possible D gene (6 bases). CDR1 MNHEY and CDR2 SVGAGI come from the germline V gene. The V and J ends lost 5 bases and 7 bases respectively, with 20 bases between them. The CDR3 length is 15 residues. The DNA for the CDR3 is TGTGCCAGCAGTCCGAGGACAGACTCCCGAGGTGGCTACACCTTC. It is translated as CASSPRTDSRGGYTF.

The sample holds a few counts of this clonotype. The rearrangement uses TRBV6-6 and TRBJ1-1; weak D call: TRBD1 (6 bases). The germline CDR1 and CDR2 sequences are MNHNY and SVGAGI (reference sequence). Trimming removed 8 bases from V and 4 bases from J, with 14 bases in between. This CDR3 comprises 13 residues. The CDR3: CASRRGAGTEAFF. The CDR3 DNA sequence: TGTGCCAGCCGGAGGGGGGCAGGCACTGAAGCTTTCTTT.

The rearrangement uses TRBV5-1 and TRBJ1-1; D possibly corresponds to TRBD1 (6 bases). CDR3 length: 15 residues. Looked up from germline, CDR1 is SGHRS and CDR2 is YFSETQ. V lost 2 bases, J lost 1 base, and 12 bases lay in between. The DNA for the CDR3 is TGCGCCAGCAGCTTATCCGGGACATCGAACACTGAAGCTTTCTTT. It yields the protein CASSLSGTSNTEAFF. Complete variable domain (other parts from reference TRBV5-1 and TRBJ1-1): KAGVTQTPRYLIKTRGQQVTLSCSPISGHRSVSWYQQTPGQGLQFLFEYFSETQRNKGNFPGRFSGRQFSNSRSEMNVSTLELGDSALYLCASSLSGTSNTEAFFGQGTRLTVV.

This clonotype was seen a few times. This chain uses TRBV5-1 with TRBJ2-6, with unresolved D. V dropped 0 bases and J dropped 3 bases, with 4 bases sitting between them. The CDR3 extends over 14 amino acids. The germline gives CDR1 SGHRS, CDR2 YFSETQ. CDR3 nucleotides: TGCGCCAGCAGCTTGGTCGTTGGGGCCAACGTCCTGACTTTC. Its translation is CASSLVVGANVLTF.

The chain employs TRBV5-1 and TRBJ2-1; 9 bases match TRBD1. V lost 0 bases to trimming and J lost 2 bases; unmatched junction nucleotides: 3. From germline, CDR1 is SGHRS and CDR2 YFSETQ. The CDR3 is 16 amino acids. For the CDR3, the DNA is TGCGCCAGCAGCTTGGGTCGGGACAGGGCCTACAATGAGCAGTTCTTC. Residues: CASSLGRDRAYNEQFF.